The clone carrying this TCR beta chain has at least ten counts. The antigen is unknown. The data are from a study of T cells in Graves' hyperthyroidism and ophthalmopathy. Diagnosis of hyperthyroidism was new in patients aged 18 to 65, and its duration was under 2 months. PBMCs were sourced from around 10 ml fresh peripheral blood. Per germline, CDR1 SGHVS and CDR2 FQNEAQ. This CDR3 is built from 13 residues. V lost 5 bases and J 4 bases, leaving 11 bases between the germline ends. TCR beta CDR3 region amplification was performed from RNA transcripts. First-round RT-PCR of the TCR CDR3 relied on the HTBI primer set. TCRdb ran MiXCR on the multiplex PCR reads and lists one entry per CDR3 protein. In the table there are about 840,000 distinct CDR3 sequences, roughly 40% of which are singletons. The study's findings and limits: Ophthalmopathy and stable hyperthyroidism were told apart by a 13 V-J model. Ophthalmopathy was model-predicted a median approximately 6.4 months pre-onset.

The source material was blood. The chain combines TRBV7-8 with TRBJ1-1; maybe TRBD1 (6 bases). This TCR was sampled from a man in his late teens or twenties with Graves' hyperthyroidism. The CDR3 sequence: CASSPGQITEAFF. The CDR3 DNA follows: TGTGCCAGCAGCCCTGGACAGATCACTGAAGCTTTCTTT. The entire variable domain, with the rest obtained from reference TRBV7-8 and TRBJ1-1, is as follows: GAGVSQSPRYKVAKRGQDVALRCDPISGHVSLFWYQQALGQGPEFLTYFQNEAQLDKSGLPSDRFFAERPEGSVSTLKIQRTQQEDSAVYLCASSPGQITEAFFGQGTRLTVV.